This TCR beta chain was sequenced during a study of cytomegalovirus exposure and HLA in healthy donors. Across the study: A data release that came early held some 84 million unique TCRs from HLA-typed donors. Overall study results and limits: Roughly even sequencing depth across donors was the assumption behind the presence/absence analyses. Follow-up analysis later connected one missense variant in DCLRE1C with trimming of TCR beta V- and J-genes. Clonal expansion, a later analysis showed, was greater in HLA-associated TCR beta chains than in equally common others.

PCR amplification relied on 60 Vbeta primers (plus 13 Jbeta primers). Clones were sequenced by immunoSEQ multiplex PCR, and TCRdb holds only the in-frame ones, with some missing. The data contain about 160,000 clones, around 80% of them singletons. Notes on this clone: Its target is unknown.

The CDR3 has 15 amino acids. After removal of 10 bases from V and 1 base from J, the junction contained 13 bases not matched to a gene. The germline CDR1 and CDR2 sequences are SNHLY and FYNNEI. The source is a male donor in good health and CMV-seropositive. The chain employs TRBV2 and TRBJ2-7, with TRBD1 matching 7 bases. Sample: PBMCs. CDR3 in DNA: TGTGCCATCAGCCGAAACGACAGGGTTTCCTACGAGCAGTACTTC. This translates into CAISRNDRVSYEQYF.